Following are 16 T cell receptor beta chains from one sample sequenced in a study of T-cell memory formation after mild COVID-19. A single record per CDR3 protein comes from TCRdb applying MiXCR to the 5' RACE reads. The sample yields some 120,000 distinct CDR3 sequences, 15% to 20% seen once. Sequencing was carried out using PBMCs or a T cell subset sorted from them (not recorded which). The receptors were gathered from an adult woman who had mild COVID-19 (a few samples of this study predate the infection). Cell type and time point are not known.

This clonotype was picked up a small number of times. At one boundary the junction diverges from the germline segment, which might be a read error. The CDR3 DNA reads as TGTGCCGGCAGGGGAACGGGAGGGACTAGCGGGAGGACAAAGAACACCGGGGAGCTGTTTTTT. It codes for CAGRGTGGTSGRTKNTGELFF. The chain couples TRBV11-2 to TRBJ2-2; 15 nucleotides line up with TRBD2. Germline V lookup: CDR1 SGHAT, CDR2 FQNNGV. The length of the CDR3 is 21 residues.

This clonotype was detected only a few times. This chain joins TRBV11-2 and TRBJ2-7, with 8 positions matching TRBD2. The CDR3 is made up of 16 amino acids. CDR1 SGHAT and CDR2 FQNNGV come from the germline V gene. V shed 0 bases, J shed 2 bases, and the junction held 6 bases outside the gene matches. CDR3 protein: CASSLESAGGAYEQYF. The CDR3 DNA follows: TGTGCCAGCAGCTTAGAGTCCGCGGGAGGAGCCTACGAGCAGTACTTC.

The rearrangement joins TRBV7-9 to TRBJ1-4, with a tentative D call TRBD1 (6 bases). With 7 bases removed from V and 7 bases from J, the gap between germline ends came to 16 bases. Per germline, CDR1 SEHNR and CDR2 FQNEAQ (reference sequence). The CDR3 consists of 14 residues. The CDR3 loop is CASNGGRPGEKLFF. The CDR3 coding sequence is TGTGCCAGCAACGGGGGGCGCCCCGGTGAAAAACTGTTTTTT.

The chain recombines TRBV5-1 with TRBJ2-7; TRBD2 aligns across 10 bases. Germline CDR1 SGHRS, CDR2 YFSETQ. V dropped 0 bases and J dropped 6; count of bases not matched to a gene: 9. The CDR3 runs to 16 residues. The CDR3 sequence is CASSLVLAGDIGEQYF. The CDR3 DNA reads TGCGCCAGCAGCTTGGTTCTAGCGGGGGATATCGGCGAGCAGTACTTC.

This clonotype was seen more than once but under ten times. This sequence joins TRBV23-1 and TRBJ2-6; D not resolved. TRBV23-1 is flagged as an ORF with uncertain function. The CDR3 loop spans 20 amino acids. Trimming removed 2 bases at V and 0 bases at J, with 20 bases between. CDR3 loop: CASSQLKGHRRCSGANVLTF. CDR3 bases: TGCGCCAGCAGTCAACTCAAAGGGCACCGGCGATGCTCTGGGGCCAACGTCCTGACTTTC.

The gene calls are TRBV18 and TRBJ2-2; TRBD2 agrees at 7 bases. The CDR3 loop spans 17 amino acids. The J segment lost 2 bases and the V segment lost 3 bases, leaving 9 bases of the junction unmatched. Germline CDR1 is KGHSH and CDR2 is LQKENI. The CDR3: CASSPLAELLNTGELFF. CDR3 nucleotide sequence: TGTGCCAGCTCACCGCTAGCGGAACTGCTAAACACCGGGGAGCTGTTTTTT.

The rearrangement links TRBV18 to TRBJ2-1; tentative D call: TRBD2 (6 bases). V was cut by 3 bases and J by 7 bases, with 19 bases left in between. CDR1 and CDR2 from the germline V gene are KGHSH and LQKENI. The CDR3 spans 16 residues. For the CDR3, the DNA is TGTGCCAGCTCACCGTCTGTAGGAGGGCTGGCGAATGAGCAGTTCTTC. Translated, it gives CASSPSVGGLANEQFF.

The chain links TRBV12-3 or TRBV12-4 to TRBJ2-4; D uncertain. V lost 5 bases and J 0 bases, leaving 14 bases between the germline ends. The CDR3 contains 16 residues. The chain's CDR3 is CASSTSDYLAKNIQYF. The CDR3 coding sequence is TGTGCCAGCAGTACCTCAGATTATCTAGCCAAAAACATTCAGTACTTC.

The chain links TRBV29-1 to TRBJ1-2; D remains unclear. There are 11 residues in the CDR3. The germline gives CDR1 SQVTM, CDR2 ANQGSEA. V gave up 7 bases and J gave up 4 bases, with 10 bases separating them. The CDR3 loop reads CSAQVLYGYTF. CDR3 sequence (DNA): TGCAGCGCCCAGGTCCTCTATGGCTACACCTTC.

This rearrangement joins TRBV5-1 to TRBJ1-2, with TRBD1 matching over 7 bases. CDR1 is SGHRS, CDR2 YFSETQ, per germline. The V segment lost 0 bases and the J segment 2 bases; nucleotides outside the gene matches: 7. The CDR3 contains 16 residues. The CDR3 DNA sequence: TGCGCCAGCAGCTTGGAGACAGGGCATCCGAACTATGGCTACACCTTC. This gives the protein CASSLETGHPNYGYTF.

This clonotype was found a few times. The genes are TRBV20-1 and TRBJ2-1; 9 nucleotides match TRBD1. After removal of 5 bases from V and 7 bases from J, the junction contained 12 bases not matched to a gene. The V gene's germline CDR1 is DFQATT and CDR2 SNEGSKA (reference sequence). The CDR3 runs 15 residues. DNA of the CDR3: TGCAGTGCTGACTCCACCGGGACAGGGCTAAATGAGCAGTTCTTC. Protein sequence: CSADSTGTGLNEQFF.

This clonotype was found a few times. The genes are TRBV5-6 and TRBJ2-1; 12 nucleotides line up with TRBD2. Germline V lookup: CDR1 SGHDT, CDR2 YYEEEE. Unmatched junction bases numbered 14, after V lost 0 bases and J lost 7 bases. This CDR3 comprises 19 residues. DNA for the CDR3: TGTGCCAGCAGCTTGGCCAGGATGTCTAGCGGGAGGGCGGATAATGAGCAGTTCTTC. It specifies CASSLARMSSGRADNEQFF.

This clonotype has only a few counts. The chain combines TRBV6-5 with TRBJ2-2; possible D gene TRBD1, 5 bases. Trimming took off 6 bases at V and 7 bases at J, with 15 bases between the two ends. This CDR3 comprises 14 residues. CDR1 and CDR2 from the germline V gene are MNHEY and SVGAGI. The CDR3, as DNA: TGTGCCAGCAGAGGTCCAGGGTCAGGCGGGGAGCTGTTTTTT. Its translation is CASRGPGSGGELFF.

Comments on this clonotype: This may come from a read error, since a much larger clone is one base off. The rearrangement uses TRBV10-3 and TRBJ1-5, with D perhaps TRBD1 (6 bases). This CDR3 comprises 13 residues. Germline V CDR1 and CDR2: ENHRY, SYGVKD. In nucleotides, the CDR3 is TGTGCCATCAGGACGGACAGCAATCCGCCCCAGCATTTT. Protein: CAIRTDSNPPQHF.

The chain links TRBV18 to TRBJ2-1; D might be TRBD1 (5 bases). With 1 base removed from V and 5 bases from J, the gap between germline ends came to 9 bases. The CDR3 length is 14 residues. Per the germline V gene, CDR1 is KGHSH and CDR2 is LQKENI. Here the CDR3 reads CASSPLSRDNEQFF. The CDR3 nucleotides read TGTGCCAGCTCACCACTATCCAGGGACAATGAGCAGTTCTTC.

The J gene is TRBJ2-7, the V gene TRBV9; D is unclear. Per germline, CDR1 SGDLS and CDR2 YYNGEE. V lost 1 base and J lost 0, with 8 bases in between. The CDR3 loop spans 14 amino acids. CDR3 sequence: CASSVHDDSYEQYF. Written as DNA, the CDR3 is TGTGCCAGCAGCGTACATGATGACTCCTACGAGCAGTACTTC.